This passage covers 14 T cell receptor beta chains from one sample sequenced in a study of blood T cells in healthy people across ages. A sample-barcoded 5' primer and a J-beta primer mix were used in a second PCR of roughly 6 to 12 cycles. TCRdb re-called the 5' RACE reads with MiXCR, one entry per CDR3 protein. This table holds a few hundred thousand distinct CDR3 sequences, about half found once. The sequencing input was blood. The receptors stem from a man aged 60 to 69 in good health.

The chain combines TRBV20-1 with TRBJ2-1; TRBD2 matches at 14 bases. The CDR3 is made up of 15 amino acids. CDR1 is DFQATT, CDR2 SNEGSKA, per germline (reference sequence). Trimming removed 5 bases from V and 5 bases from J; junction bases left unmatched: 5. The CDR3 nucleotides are TGCAGTGCTCCACCGGGACTAGCGGGAGACAATGAGCAGTTCTTC. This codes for CSAPPGLAGDNEQFF.

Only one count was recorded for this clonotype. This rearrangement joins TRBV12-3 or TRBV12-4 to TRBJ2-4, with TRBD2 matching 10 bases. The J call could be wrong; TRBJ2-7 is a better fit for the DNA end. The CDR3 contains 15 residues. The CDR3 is CASSKREGNEYEQYF. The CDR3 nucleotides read TGTGCCAGCAGCAAGCGGGAGGGCAACGAATACGAGCAGTACTTC.

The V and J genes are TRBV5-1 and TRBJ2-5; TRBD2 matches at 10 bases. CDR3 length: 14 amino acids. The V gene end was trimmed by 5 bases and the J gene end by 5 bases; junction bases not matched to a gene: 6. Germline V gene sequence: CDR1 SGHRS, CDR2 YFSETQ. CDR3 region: CASRLAGVVETQYF. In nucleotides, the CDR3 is TGCGCCAGCAGGCTAGCGGGAGTTGTGGAGACCCAGTACTTC.

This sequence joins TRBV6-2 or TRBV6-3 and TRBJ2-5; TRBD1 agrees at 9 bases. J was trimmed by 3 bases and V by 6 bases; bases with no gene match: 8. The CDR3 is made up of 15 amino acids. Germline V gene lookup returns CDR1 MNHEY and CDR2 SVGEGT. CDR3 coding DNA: TGTGCCAGCAGCCCTGGACAGGGGCGTAAAGAGACCCAGTACTTC. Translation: CASSPGQGRKETQYF.

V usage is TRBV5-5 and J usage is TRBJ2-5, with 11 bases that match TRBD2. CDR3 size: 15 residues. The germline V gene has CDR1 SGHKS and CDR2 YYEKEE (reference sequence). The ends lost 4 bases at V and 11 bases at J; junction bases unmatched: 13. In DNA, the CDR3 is TGTGCCAGCAGCGTGGGACTAGCGGTCTTATCTGAGCAGTACTTC. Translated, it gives CASSVGLAVLSEQYF.

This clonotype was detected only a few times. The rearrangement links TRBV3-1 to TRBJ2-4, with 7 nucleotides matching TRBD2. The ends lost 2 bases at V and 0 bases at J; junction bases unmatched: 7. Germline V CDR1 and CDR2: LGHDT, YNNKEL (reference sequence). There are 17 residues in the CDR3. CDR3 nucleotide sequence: TGTGCCAGCAGCCAACGAAGCGGGAACTCAGCCAAAAACATTCAGTACTTC. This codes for CASSQRSGNSAKNIQYF.

CDR3 in amino acids: CASTRGQDYEQYF. CDR3 DNA sequence: TGTGCCAGCACCCGGGGACAGGACTACGAGCAGTACTTC. V is TRBV2 and J is TRBJ2-7; 8 positions agree with TRBD1. From germline, CDR1 is SNHLY and CDR2 FYNNEI. The CDR3 sequence is 13 residues long. The V and J ends lost 7 bases and 3 bases, in that order; junction bases with no gene match: 5.

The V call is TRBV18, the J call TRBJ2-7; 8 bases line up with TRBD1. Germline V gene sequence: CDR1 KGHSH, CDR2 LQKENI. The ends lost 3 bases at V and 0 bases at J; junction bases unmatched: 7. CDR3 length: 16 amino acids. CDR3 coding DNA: TGTGCCAGCTCACCGACCCGGGACAGGACCTCCTACGAGCAGTACTTC. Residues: CASSPTRDRTSYEQYF.

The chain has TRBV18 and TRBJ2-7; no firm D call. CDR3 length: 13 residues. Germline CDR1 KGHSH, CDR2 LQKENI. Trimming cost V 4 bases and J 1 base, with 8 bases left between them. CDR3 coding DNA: TGTGCCAGCTCACTTGGGATATCCTACGAGCAGTACTTC. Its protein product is CASSLGISYEQYF.

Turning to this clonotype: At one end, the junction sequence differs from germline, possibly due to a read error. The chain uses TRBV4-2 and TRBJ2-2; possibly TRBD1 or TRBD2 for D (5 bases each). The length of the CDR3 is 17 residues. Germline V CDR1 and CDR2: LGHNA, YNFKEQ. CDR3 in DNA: TGTGCCAGCAGCCAGGATTCCGGGACGACGAACGCCGGGGAGCTGTTTTTT. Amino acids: CASSQDSGTTNAGELFF.

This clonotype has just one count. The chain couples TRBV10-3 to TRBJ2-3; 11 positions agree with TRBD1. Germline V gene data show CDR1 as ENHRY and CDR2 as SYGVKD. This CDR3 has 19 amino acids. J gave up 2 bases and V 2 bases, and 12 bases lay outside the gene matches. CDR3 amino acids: CAISERGGQGASHTDTQYF. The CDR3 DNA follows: TGTGCCATCAGTGAGAGAGGAGGACAGGGGGCTTCGCACACAGATACGCAGTATTTT.

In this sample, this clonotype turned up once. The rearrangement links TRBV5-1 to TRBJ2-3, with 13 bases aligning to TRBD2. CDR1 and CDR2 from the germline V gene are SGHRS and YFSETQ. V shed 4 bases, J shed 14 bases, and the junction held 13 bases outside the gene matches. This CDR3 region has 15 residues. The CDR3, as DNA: TGCGCCAGCAGCCAGACTAGCGGGGGGCCCTCGGAGGTGTATTTT. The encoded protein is CASSQTSGGPSEVYF. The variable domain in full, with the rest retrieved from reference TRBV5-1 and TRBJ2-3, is KAGVTQTPRYLIKTRGQQVTLSCSPISGHRSVSWYQQTPGQGLQFLFEYFSETQRNKGNFPGRFSGRQFSNSRSEMNVSTLELGDSALYLCASSQTSGGPSEVYFGPGTRLTVL.

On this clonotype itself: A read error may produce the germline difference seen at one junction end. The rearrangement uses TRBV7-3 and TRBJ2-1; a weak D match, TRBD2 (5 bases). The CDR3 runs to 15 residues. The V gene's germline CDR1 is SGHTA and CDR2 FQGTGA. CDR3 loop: CASSLPGRRNNERYF. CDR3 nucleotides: TGTGCCAGCAGCTTGCCCGGCCGTCGGAACAATGAGCGGTACTTC.

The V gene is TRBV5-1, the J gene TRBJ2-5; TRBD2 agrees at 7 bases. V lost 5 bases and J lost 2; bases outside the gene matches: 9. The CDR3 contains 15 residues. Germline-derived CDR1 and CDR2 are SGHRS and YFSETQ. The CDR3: CASRSGLQLQETQYF. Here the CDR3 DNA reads TGCGCCAGCAGGTCGGGACTACAACTGCAAGAGACCCAGTACTTC. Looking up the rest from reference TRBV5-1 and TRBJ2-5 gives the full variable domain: KAGVTQTPRYLIKTRGQQVTLSCSPISGHRSVSWYQQTPGQGLQFLFEYFSETQRNKGNFPGRFSGRQFSNSRSEMNVSTLELGDSALYLCASRSGLQLQETQYFGPGTRLLVL.